This note documents a single TCR beta chain sequence. In the authors' workflow: Reference gene primer amplification in the assay estimated nucleated cell counts. Only in-frame clones appear in the TCRdb table, and some are missing; sequencing was by immunoSEQ multiplex PCR. V and J calls and clone size are given by that table; D and trimming were obtained from the DNA. The sample includes approximately 250,000 clones, about 88% of them seen just once. This CDR3 spans 14 amino acids. J was trimmed by 7 bases and V by 6 bases; bases with no gene match: 4. The germline V gene has CDR1 MNHEY and CDR2 SVGAGI. These data come from a study of blood T cell repertoires in COVID-19. Study context: Some COVID-19 samples were acute and others convalescent; all came from the United States, Italy and Spain. T cells, B-cell-depleted T cells, or PBMCs supplied cDNA or gDNA.

Specimen: peripheral blood. The chain uses TRBV6-5 and TRBJ1-6, with 9 bases matching TRBD1. This clonotype was obtained from a woman aged 55-70 years with COVID-19, enrolled during active disease. The DNA for the CDR3 is TGTGCCAGCAGGGGGACAGGGTGGAATTCACCCCTCCACTTT. Protein product: CASRGTGWNSPLHF.